This T cell receptor (beta chain) was profiled in a study of shared clonotypes between healthy human individuals. The study's findings and limits: Tissue TCR repertoires likely differ from these blood-only repertoires.

Trimming at V came to 2 bases and at J to 1 base, leaving 4 bases not matched to a gene. CDR3 size: 16 residues. In germline, CDR1 is MGHRA, CDR2 YSYEKL. Every donor was a Caucasian adult from Nashville, Tennessee. Turning to this clone: Its antigen is still unknown.

Sequencing was performed with immunoSEQ multiplex PCR; in TCRdb, only in-frame clones are kept and a portion is missing. The table has 110,000 or so clones, around two thirds seen once; the top ten hold around 25%. Sequenced sample: memory CD8+ T cells sorted from blood. Subset in this sample: CD45RO+ cells pooled with CCR7-negative TemRA cells. The chain joins TRBV4-1 to TRBJ2-1; TRBD2 matches at 8 bases. The source is a woman aged 25 to 45 in good health. As DNA, the CDR3 is TGCGCCAGCAGCCAACCCGGGACTAGATCCTACAATGAGCAGTTCTTC. It translates to CASSQPGTRSYNEQFF.